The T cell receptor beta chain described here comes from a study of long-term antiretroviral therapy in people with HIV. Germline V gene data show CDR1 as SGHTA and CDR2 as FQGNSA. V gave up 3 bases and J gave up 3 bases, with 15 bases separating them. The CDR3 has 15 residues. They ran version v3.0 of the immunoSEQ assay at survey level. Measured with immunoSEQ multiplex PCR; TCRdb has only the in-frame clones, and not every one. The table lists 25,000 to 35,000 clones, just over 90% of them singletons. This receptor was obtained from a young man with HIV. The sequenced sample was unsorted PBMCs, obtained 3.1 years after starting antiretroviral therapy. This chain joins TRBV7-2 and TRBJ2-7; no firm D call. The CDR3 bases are TGTGCCAGCAGCTTGATGATCTGGACGGGCTACGAGCAGTACTTC. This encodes CASSLMIWTGYEQYF. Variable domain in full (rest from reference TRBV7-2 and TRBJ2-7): GAGVSQSPSNKVTEKGKDVELRCDPISGHTALYWYRQSLGQGLEFLIYFQGNSAPDKSGLPSDRFSAERTGGSVSTLTIQRTQQEDSAVYLCASSLMIWTGYEQYFGPGTRLTVT.